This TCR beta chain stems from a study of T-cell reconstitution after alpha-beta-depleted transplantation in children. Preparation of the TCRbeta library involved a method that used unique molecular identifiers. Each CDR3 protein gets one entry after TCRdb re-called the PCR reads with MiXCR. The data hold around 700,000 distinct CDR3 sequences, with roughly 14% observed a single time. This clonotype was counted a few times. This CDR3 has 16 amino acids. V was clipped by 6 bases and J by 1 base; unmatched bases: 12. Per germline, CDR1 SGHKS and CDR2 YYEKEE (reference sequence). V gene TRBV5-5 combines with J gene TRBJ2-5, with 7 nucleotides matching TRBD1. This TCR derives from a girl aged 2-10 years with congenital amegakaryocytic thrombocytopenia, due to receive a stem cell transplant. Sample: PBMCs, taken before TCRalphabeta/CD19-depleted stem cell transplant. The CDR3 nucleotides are TGTGCCAGCACGACCGTAGGGACAGCTATCCAAGAGACCCAGTACTTC. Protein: CASTTVGTAIQETQYF. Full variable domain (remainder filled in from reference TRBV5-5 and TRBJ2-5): DAGVTQSPTHLIKTRGQQVTLRCSPISGHKSVSWYQQVLGQGPQFIFQYYEKEERGRGNFPDRFSARQFPNYSSELNVNALLLGDSALYLCASTTVGTAIQETQYFGPGTRLLVL.